This TCR beta chain was sequenced in a study of T-cell memory formation after mild COVID-19. TCRdb re-called the 5' RACE reads through MiXCR, storing one row per CDR3 protein. The repertoire consists of nearly 350,000 distinct CDR3 sequences, with approximately 12% occurring once and the leading ten covering over 20%. This clonotype was counted a few times. Antigen: not known. Findings and caveats of the study: While clones contracting from day 15 to 85 were balanced between CD4 and CD8, later expanders leaned CD4+. Specificity for SARS-CoV-2 was not confirmed among the second-wave clones peaking on day 37.

Trimming removed 1 base from V and 1 base from J, with 8 bases in between. This CDR3 has 15 residues. Germline-derived CDR1 and CDR2 are SNHLY and FYNNEI. The gene calls are TRBV2 and TRBJ2-1; the D is unclear. The source material was PBMCs or a T cell subset sorted from them (not recorded which). The receptor was derived from a man younger than 35 who had mild COVID-19 (a few samples of this study predate the infection). Cell type and time point are not known. The CDR3, as DNA: TGTGCCAGCAGTGAAGACAGTGGGTCCTACAATGAGCAGTTCTTC. Residues: CASSEDSGSYNEQFF.